Here is one T cell receptor beta chain with its context. Its cognate antigen is unknown. This entry belongs to a study of T cell responses to AZD1222 COVID-19 vaccine. Study as a whole: It was second doses at about 4 or about 12 weeks that were pooled. Regarding the study as a whole: Donors were chiefly white British, with a greater number of females, and clonal diversity was perhaps underestimated.

V was shortened by 4 bases and J by 3 bases, with 6 bases between the two germline ends. From germline, CDR1 is GTSNPN and CDR2 SVGIG (reference sequence). CDR3 size: 12 residues. Method: immunoSEQ multiplex PCR; TCRdb's copy keeps in-frame clones and lacks some. The sample yields roughly 120,000 clones, around 90% seen once. The chain is built from TRBV30 and TRBJ2-2; D call uncertain. The source was peripheral blood, collected on day 0 of AZD1222 vaccination. The clonotype was recovered from an adult in good health. This CDR3 reads CAWNYHTGELFF. The CDR3 DNA reads as TGTGCCTGGAACTATCACACCGGGGAGCTGTTTTTT.